This is a list of T cell receptor beta chains from one sample in a study of T cell repertoires in ileal Crohn's disease. Some clones are missing from TCRdb's copy, which holds only in-frame ones; the method was immunoSEQ multiplex PCR. Of 8,500 to 14,000 clones in the sample, around 76% were seen once. The sequencing input was ileal tissue. The receptors stem from an adult with Crohn's disease. Each CDR3 is given with its conserved first and last residue. Fields, in order: D gene, clone size, V gene, CDR3 length, J gene, CDR3 protein, CDR3 DNA. The D gene is left open where the match is weak. Some rows mark clone size as missing; the rest say once, few, many or name a class of expanded clone.

d_call: -
clone_size: -
v_call: TRBV4-2
cdr3_length: 13
j_call: TRBJ1-1
cdr3_aa: CASSQDGGRWAFF
cdr3_nt: TGTGCCAGCAGCCAAGATGGAGGCAGGTGGGCTTTCTTT

d_call: -
clone_size: -
v_call: TRBV15
cdr3_length: 14
j_call: TRBJ2-7
cdr3_aa: CATSNTRDSAEQYF
cdr3_nt: TGTGCCACCAGCAACACCAGGGATTCCGCCGAGCAGTACTTC

d_call: TRBD2
clone_size: -
v_call: TRBV11-3
cdr3_length: 17
j_call: TRBJ2-7
cdr3_aa: CASSPPPSRGGAGEQYF
cdr3_nt: TGTGCCAGCAGCCCACCTCCGAGCCGCGGGGGGGCAGGCGAGCAGTACTTC

d_call: TRBD2
clone_size: -
v_call: TRBV11-2
cdr3_length: 16
j_call: TRBJ2-7
cdr3_aa: CASSALAGGPWEEQYF
cdr3_nt: TGTGCCAGCAGCGCCCTAGCGGGGGGCCCCTGGGAAGAGCAGTACTTC

d_call: -
clone_size: -
v_call: TRBV7-9
cdr3_length: 11
j_call: TRBJ1-1
cdr3_aa: CASSPLLEAFF
cdr3_nt: TGTGCCAGCAGCCCCCTCCTTGAAGCTTTCTTT

d_call: TRBD1
clone_size: few
v_call: TRBV30
cdr3_length: 15
j_call: TRBJ1-2
cdr3_aa: CAWRRGQGLSYGYTF
cdr3_nt: TGTGCCTGGAGGAGGGGACAGGGGCTAAGCTATGGCTACACCTTC

d_call: TRBD2
clone_size: -
v_call: TRBV6-4
cdr3_length: 15
j_call: TRBJ2-3
cdr3_aa: CASSEEASGADTQYF
cdr3_nt: TGTGCCAGCAGTGAAGAGGCTAGCGGGGCAGATACGCAGTATTTT

d_call: -
clone_size: few
v_call: TRBV6-1
cdr3_length: 14
j_call: TRBJ2-1
cdr3_aa: CASSVDSSYNEQFF
cdr3_nt: TGTGCCAGCAGTGTCGACAGCTCCTACAATGAGCAGTTCTTC

d_call: -
clone_size: -
v_call: TRBV6-6
cdr3_length: 12
j_call: TRBJ2-7
cdr3_aa: CASNEPLYEQYF
cdr3_nt: TGTGCCAGCAATGAGCCCCTCTACGAGCAGTACTTC

d_call: -
clone_size: -
v_call: TRBV6-1
cdr3_length: 13
j_call: TRBJ2-1
cdr3_aa: CASGRDIYNEQFF
cdr3_nt: TGTGCCAGCGGCCGGGACATATACAATGAGCAGTTCTTC

d_call: TRBD1
clone_size: few
v_call: TRBV2
cdr3_length: 13
j_call: TRBJ1-1
cdr3_aa: CASSGQGATEAFF
cdr3_nt: TGTGCCAGCTCGGGACAGGGGGCCACTGAAGCTTTCTTT

d_call: -
clone_size: -
v_call: TRBV7-9
cdr3_length: 15
j_call: TRBJ1-2
cdr3_aa: CASSLASDGAYGYTF
cdr3_nt: TGTGCCAGCAGCTTAGCCTCAGACGGAGCTTATGGCTACACCTTC

d_call: -
clone_size: -
v_call: TRBV12-2
cdr3_length: 15
j_call: TRBJ2-7
cdr3_aa: CASRLARLLTYEQYF
cdr3_nt: TGTGCAAGTCGCTTAGCGCGTTTACTAACCTACGAGCAGTACTTC

d_call: -
clone_size: -
v_call: TRBV11-2
cdr3_length: 15
j_call: TRBJ2-7
cdr3_aa: CASSLALAGSGEQYF
cdr3_nt: TGTGCCAGCAGCCTAGCCTTGGCAGGGTCGGGCGAGCAGTACTTC

d_call: TRBD1
clone_size: few
v_call: TRBV7-2
cdr3_length: 15
j_call: TRBJ1-3
cdr3_aa: CASSFLQGSGNTIYF
cdr3_nt: TGTGCCAGCAGCTTTTTACAGGGGTCTGGAAACACCATATATTTT

d_call: -
clone_size: -
v_call: TRBV11-3
cdr3_length: 15
j_call: TRBJ2-4
cdr3_aa: CASSLEWGQKNIQYF
cdr3_nt: TGTGCCAGCAGCTTAGAGTGGGGGCAGAAAAACATTCAGTACTTC

d_call: TRBD1
clone_size: few
v_call: TRBV28
cdr3_length: 18
j_call: TRBJ2-1
cdr3_aa: CASSLPRTGGQEHNEQFF
cdr3_nt: TGTGCCAGCAGTTTACCCCGGACAGGGGGACAGGAGCACAATGAGCAGTTCTTC

d_call: TRBD2
clone_size: once
v_call: TRBV7-7
cdr3_length: 15
j_call: TRBJ2-3
cdr3_aa: CASSPGDSGAYTQYF
cdr3_nt: TGTGCTAGCAGCCCCGGGGATAGCGGGGCCTATACGCAGTATTTT

d_call: TRBD1
clone_size: -
v_call: TRBV9
cdr3_length: 16
j_call: TRBJ1-4
cdr3_aa: CASSSQTGDTGEKLFF
cdr3_nt: TGTGCCAGCAGCTCACAGACAGGGGACACGGGCGAAAAACTGTTTTTT

d_call: -
clone_size: -
v_call: TRBV29-1
cdr3_length: 15
j_call: TRBJ2-3
cdr3_aa: CSVEEMRAYTDTQYF
cdr3_nt: TGCAGCGTTGAAGAAATGCGGGCTTACACAGATACGCAGTATTTT

d_call: -
clone_size: -
v_call: TRBV6-1
cdr3_length: 14
j_call: TRBJ2-7
cdr3_aa: CASSQLFRSYEQYF
cdr3_nt: TGTGCCAGCAGTCAACTCTTTAGATCCTACGAGCAGTACTTC

d_call: -
clone_size: -
v_call: TRBV14
cdr3_length: 18
j_call: TRBJ1-4
cdr3_aa: CASSQDQVRARDNEKLFF
cdr3_nt: TGTGCCAGCAGCCAAGATCAAGTAAGGGCTCGGGATAATGAAAAACTGTTTTTT

d_call: TRBD1
clone_size: once
v_call: TRBV5-1
cdr3_length: 15
j_call: TRBJ2-2
cdr3_aa: CASSAGQGPTGELFF
cdr3_nt: TGCGCCAGCAGCGCGGGACAGGGTCCCACCGGGGAGCTGTTTTTT

d_call: -
clone_size: -
v_call: TRBV5-1
cdr3_length: 15
j_call: TRBJ2-1
cdr3_aa: CASSPLGQDNNEQFF
cdr3_nt: TGCGCCAGCAGCCCTTTGGGCCAGGACAACAATGAGCAGTTCTTC

d_call: -
clone_size: few
v_call: TRBV6-1
cdr3_length: 9
j_call: TRBJ2-1
cdr3_aa: CASGSEQFF
cdr3_nt: TGTGCCAGCGGGAGTGAGCAGTTCTTC

d_call: -
clone_size: -
v_call: TRBV19
cdr3_length: 14
j_call: TRBJ2-7
cdr3_aa: CASSPLSQGYEQYF
cdr3_nt: TGTGCCAGTAGTCCCCTGAGCCAGGGGTACGAGCAGTACTTC

d_call: -
clone_size: few
v_call: TRBV15
cdr3_length: 15
j_call: TRBJ2-2
cdr3_aa: CATSGSGANTGELFF
cdr3_nt: TGTGCCACCAGCGGCTCAGGGGCGAACACCGGGGAGCTGTTTTTT

d_call: -
clone_size: -
v_call: TRBV18
cdr3_length: 17
j_call: TRBJ2-6
cdr3_aa: CASSPPVGSSGANVLTF
cdr3_nt: TGTGCCAGCTCACCACCGGTGGGCAGCTCTGGGGCCAACGTCCTGACTTTC

d_call: -
clone_size: -
v_call: TRBV5-1
cdr3_length: 16
j_call: TRBJ2-1
cdr3_aa: CASRLEPYGSYNEQFF
cdr3_nt: TGCGCCAGCAGATTAGAACCATACGGCTCCTACAATGAGCAGTTCTTC

d_call: -
clone_size: -
v_call: TRBV5-1
cdr3_length: 17
j_call: TRBJ2-2
cdr3_aa: CASSWSGLGTNTGELFF
cdr3_nt: TGCGCCAGCAGCTGGTCAGGGCTTGGCACGAACACCGGGGAGCTGTTTTTT

d_call: TRBD1
clone_size: few
v_call: TRBV5-4
cdr3_length: 14
j_call: TRBJ1-1
cdr3_aa: CASSQRQGVTEAFF
cdr3_nt: TGTGCCAGCAGCCAAAGACAGGGGGTAACTGAAGCTTTCTTT

d_call: -
clone_size: few
v_call: TRBV6-5
cdr3_length: 14
j_call: TRBJ1-2
cdr3_aa: CASSPSGGNYGYTF
cdr3_nt: TGTGCCAGCAGCCCCTCGGGGGGGAACTATGGCTACACCTTC

d_call: -
clone_size: -
v_call: TRBV7-2
cdr3_length: 13
j_call: TRBJ2-7
cdr3_aa: CASSLGGLREQYF
cdr3_nt: TGTGCCAGCAGCTTAGGCGGCCTGAGGGAGCAGTACTTC

d_call: TRBD1
clone_size: -
v_call: TRBV7-9
cdr3_length: 13
j_call: TRBJ1-2
cdr3_aa: CASSLGTGGGYTF
cdr3_nt: TGTGCCAGCAGCTTAGGGACAGGTGGAGGCTACACCTTC

d_call: -
clone_size: -
v_call: TRBV19
cdr3_length: 15
j_call: TRBJ2-2
cdr3_aa: CASSGQGVRTGELFF
cdr3_nt: TGTGCCAGTAGTGGTCAAGGGGTACGGACCGGGGAGCTGTTTTTT

d_call: -
clone_size: -
v_call: TRBV27
cdr3_length: 14
j_call: TRBJ1-1
cdr3_aa: CASSRGSQATEAFF
cdr3_nt: TGTGCCAGCAGTCGTGGGTCTCAGGCCACTGAAGCTTTCTTT

d_call: TRBD1
clone_size: few
v_call: TRBV7-2
cdr3_length: 15
j_call: TRBJ1-1
cdr3_aa: CASSYETGRFTEAFF
cdr3_nt: TGTGCCAGCAGCTACGAGACAGGGAGGTTTACTGAAGCTTTCTTT

d_call: -
clone_size: -
v_call: TRBV5-6
cdr3_length: 12
j_call: TRBJ1-2
cdr3_aa: CASSFSPYGYTF
cdr3_nt: TGTGCCAGCAGCTTCTCTCCCTATGGCTACACCTTC

d_call: TRBD1
clone_size: -
v_call: TRBV10-3
cdr3_length: 14
j_call: TRBJ1-6
cdr3_aa: CAIKGQSYNSPLHF
cdr3_nt: TGTGCCATCAAGGGACAGAGCTATAATTCACCCCTCCACTTT

d_call: TRBD2
clone_size: -
v_call: TRBV7-2
cdr3_length: 16
j_call: TRBJ2-7
cdr3_aa: CASSLKRGGSPYEQYF
cdr3_nt: TGTGCCAGCAGCTTAAAGCGGGGGGGCTCCCCCTACGAGCAGTACTTC

d_call: TRBD1
clone_size: few
v_call: TRBV2
cdr3_length: 14
j_call: TRBJ1-4
cdr3_aa: CASNSQGINEKLFF
cdr3_nt: TGTGCCAGCAATTCACAGGGGATAAATGAAAAACTGTTTTTT

d_call: TRBD1
clone_size: -
v_call: TRBV6-6
cdr3_length: 12
j_call: TRBJ2-7
cdr3_aa: CASRDRVYEQYF
cdr3_nt: TGTGCCAGCAGGGACAGGGTCTACGAGCAGTACTTC

d_call: -
clone_size: -
v_call: TRBV4-3
cdr3_length: 19
j_call: TRBJ2-6
cdr3_aa: CASSQGKEGVISGANVLTF
cdr3_nt: TGCGCCAGCAGCCAAGGGAAAGAAGGGGTGATCTCTGGGGCCAACGTCCTGACTTTC

d_call: TRBD2
clone_size: -
v_call: TRBV9
cdr3_length: 15
j_call: TRBJ2-3
cdr3_aa: CASSARGVSTDTQYF
cdr3_nt: TGTGCCAGCAGCGCCCGGGGGGTTAGCACAGATACGCAGTATTTT

d_call: -
clone_size: -
v_call: TRBV5-4
cdr3_length: 14
j_call: TRBJ2-2
cdr3_aa: CASSQDSNTGELFF
cdr3_nt: TGTGCCAGCAGCCAAGACAGTAACACCGGGGAGCTGTTTTTT

d_call: TRBD1
clone_size: -
v_call: TRBV6-5
cdr3_length: 15
j_call: TRBJ1-5
cdr3_aa: CASSAVWTGGQPQHF
cdr3_nt: TGTGCCAGCAGTGCGGTTTGGACAGGGGGCCAGCCCCAGCATTTT

d_call: -
clone_size: -
v_call: TRBV28
cdr3_length: 13
j_call: TRBJ2-1
cdr3_aa: CASLGTPRNEQFF
cdr3_nt: TGTGCCAGCTTGGGGACTCCTAGGAATGAGCAGTTCTTC

d_call: TRBD1
clone_size: few
v_call: TRBV19
cdr3_length: 12
j_call: TRBJ1-1
cdr3_aa: CATSDRKSEAFF
cdr3_nt: TGTGCCACCTCGGACAGGAAAAGTGAAGCTTTCTTT

d_call: TRBD1
clone_size: -
v_call: TRBV18
cdr3_length: 17
j_call: TRBJ1-5
cdr3_aa: CASSPRSGQGPFQPQHF
cdr3_nt: TGTGCCAGCTCACCACGATCGGGACAGGGGCCATTTCAGCCCCAGCATTTT

d_call: TRBD1
clone_size: -
v_call: TRBV16
cdr3_length: 16
j_call: TRBJ1-6
cdr3_aa: CASSQTGPQGGSPLHF
cdr3_nt: TGTGCCAGCAGCCAAACCGGGCCACAGGGGGGTTCACCCCTCCACTTT

d_call: TRBD1
clone_size: -
v_call: TRBV6-6
cdr3_length: 16
j_call: TRBJ1-2
cdr3_aa: CASSYRPQGLGYGYTF
cdr3_nt: TGTGCCAGCAGTTACCGTCCACAGGGGTTGGGCTATGGCTACACCTTC

d_call: TRBD1
clone_size: -
v_call: TRBV5-1
cdr3_length: 14
j_call: TRBJ2-7
cdr3_aa: CASSTSTGGHEQYF
cdr3_nt: TGCGCCAGCAGCACATCGACAGGGGGCCACGAGCAGTACTTC

d_call: -
clone_size: once
v_call: TRBV6-5
cdr3_length: 14
j_call: TRBJ1-1
cdr3_aa: CASSSLGGHTEAFF
cdr3_nt: TGTGCCAGCAGTTCCTTGGGGGGACACACTGAAGCTTTCTTT

d_call: TRBD1
clone_size: once
v_call: TRBV5-5
cdr3_length: 15
j_call: TRBJ1-2
cdr3_aa: CASSLPPQGGYGYTF
cdr3_nt: TGTGCCAGCAGCTTGCCCCCTCAGGGGGGCTATGGCTACACCTTC

d_call: TRBD1
clone_size: -
v_call: TRBV30
cdr3_length: 16
j_call: TRBJ1-4
cdr3_aa: CAWNKGQGGTNEKLFF
cdr3_nt: TGTGCCTGGAATAAGGGACAGGGAGGAACTAATGAAAAACTGTTTTTT

d_call: TRBD2
clone_size: -
v_call: TRBV9
cdr3_length: 16
j_call: TRBJ2-1
cdr3_aa: CASSVGLAASYNEQFF
cdr3_nt: TGTGCCAGCAGCGTGGGACTAGCGGCTTCCTACAATGAGCAGTTCTTC

d_call: -
clone_size: -
v_call: TRBV5-1
cdr3_length: 15
j_call: TRBJ2-1
cdr3_aa: CASSLAPGRSNEQFF
cdr3_nt: TGCGCCAGCAGCTTGGCTCCAGGGAGGTCGAATGAGCAGTTCTTC